A single sample is the source of the 5 T cell receptor beta chains below, sequenced in a study of T-cell memory formation after mild COVID-19. TCRdb independently ran MiXCR on the 5' RACE reads; one entry per CDR3 protein. In the table there are approximately 250,000 distinct CDR3 sequences, over 15% of which are singletons. Source material: PBMCs or a T cell subset sorted from them (not recorded which). These TCRs come from a man younger than 30 who had mild COVID-19 (a few samples of this study predate the infection). Cell type and time point are not known.

The chain couples TRBV20-1 to TRBJ2-7, with D possibly being TRBD2 (6 bases). The V end was cut by 2 bases, the J end by 5 bases, with 19 bases between. This CDR3 has 15 amino acids. Germline V gives CDR1 DFQATT, CDR2 SNEGSKA (reference sequence). The chain's CDR3 is CSARQDRRVYHEQYF. DNA for the CDR3: TGCAGTGCTAGACAGGACCGGAGGGTTTACCACGAGCAGTACTTC.

This clonotype was counted between two and nine times. The CDR3 is CASRRSSGGAIDTQYF. CDR3 nucleotide sequence: TGTGCCAGCAGACGATCTAGCGGGGGGGCCATAGATACGCAGTATTTT. The genes are TRBV7-2 and TRBJ2-3, with 12 bases fitting TRBD2. The V gene's germline CDR1 is SGHTA and CDR2 FQGNSA. This CDR3 spans 16 amino acids. The V and J ends lost 6 bases and 5 bases, in that order; junction bases with no gene match: 9.

This clonotype was recorded a few times. In DNA form, the CDR3 reads TGTGCCAGCAGCTTACGGAGCGGGGGGGCCCCCGACGGGCAGTTCTTC. The encoded protein is CASSLRSGGAPDGQFF. The chain carries TRBV7-8 and TRBJ2-1; 10 bases are shared with TRBD2. CDR3 size: 16 residues. Germline V gene lookup returns CDR1 SGHVS and CDR2 FQNEAQ. The trim removed 2 bases at V and 12 bases at J, leaving 13 bases unmatched. The full variable domain, rest sourced from reference TRBV7-8 and TRBJ2-1, is GAGVSQSPRYKVAKRGQDVALRCDPISGHVSLFWYQQALGQGPEFLTYFQNEAQLDKSGLPSDRFFAERPEGSVSTLKIQRTQQEDSAVYLCASSLRSGGAPDGQFFGPGTRLTVL.

The V gene is TRBV18, the J gene TRBJ2-1; 7 bases match TRBD2. Germline CDR1 is KGHSH and CDR2 is LQKENI. CDR3 size: 18 residues. V dropped 3 bases and J dropped 2; count of bases not matched to a gene: 13. Here the CDR3 reads CASSPPRGDSGPYNEQFF. The CDR3 bases are TGTGCCAGCTCACCGCCCCGGGGGGATAGCGGGCCCTACAATGAGCAGTTCTTC. The full variable domain, with the rest looked up from reference TRBV18 and TRBJ2-1, is NAGVMQNPRHLVRRRGQEARLRCSPMKGHSHVYWYRQLPEEGLKFMVYLQKENIIDESGMPKERFSAEFPKEGPSILRIQQVVRGDSAAYFCASSPPRGDSGPYNEQFFGPGTRLTVL.

This clonotype came up many times. The rearrangement uses TRBV3-1 and TRBJ2-2; D not resolved. The V gene's germline CDR1 is LGHDT and CDR2 YNNKEL (reference sequence). The length of the CDR3 is 13 residues. V was trimmed by 5 bases and J by 3 bases, leaving 7 bases between them. The CDR3: CASSFTHTGELFF. Written as DNA, the CDR3 is TGTGCCAGCAGCTTTACTCACACCGGGGAGCTGTTTTTT.